This entry concerns a single T cell receptor (beta chain). The antigen remains unidentified. This sample stems from a study of CD8 T cells in ankylosing spondylitis. The CDR3 has 15 residues. The germline gives CDR1 LNHNV, CDR2 YYDKDF (reference sequence). With 0 bases removed from V and 4 bases from J, the gap between germline ends came to 12 bases. General study findings and limits: Reports say disease-linked clones showed up significantly more in matched ankylosing spondylitis synovial fluid. Made up of under 10 highly homologous variants, a TCR beta motif appeared characteristic of ankylosing spondylitis blood.

Using its own MiXCR run on the 5' RACE reads, TCRdb lists one record per CDR3 protein. The sample includes 700,000 to 1,000,000 distinct CDR3 sequences, approximately 12% of them seen just once. The sequencing sample was made of blood, either unsorted or a sorted T cell fraction (not recorded which). This receptor was identified in a male donor with ankylosing spondylitis. This chain joins TRBV15 and TRBJ1-1, with D possibly matching TRBD1 (5 bases). For the CDR3, the DNA is TGTGCCACCAGCAGAGATCGATGGGGGGGCACTGAAGCTTTCTTT. Encoded protein: CATSRDRWGGTEAFF.